What follows are 16 T cell receptor beta chains derived from one specimen sequenced in a study of blood T cell repertoires in COVID-19. This table comes from immunoSEQ multiplex PCR, and its TCRdb copy is limited to in-frame clones, with some not included. The sample yields 150,000 to 200,000 clones, over 85% seen once. Sequenced input: peripheral blood. The receptors here all came from a woman aged 60-75 years with COVID-19, enrolled during active disease.

This chain joins TRBV25-1 and TRBJ1-1, with TRBD1 matching over 8 bases. This CDR3 is built from 13 residues. Germline V CDR1 and CDR2: MGHDK, SYGVNS. V was clipped by 5 bases and J by 1 base; unmatched bases: 0. In nucleotides, the CDR3 is TGTGCCAGCAGTACAGGGGGGAACACTGAAGCTTTCTTT. It is translated as CASSTGGNTEAFF.

V gene TRBV29-1 combines with J gene TRBJ2-7; 9 bases map to TRBD1. The germline CDR1 and CDR2 sequences are SQVTM and ANQGSEA. The CDR3 is 13 residues long. The ends lost 5 bases at V and 3 bases at J; junction bases unmatched: 5. CDR3 DNA sequence: TGCAGCGTTAGACTGACAGGGGGCTACGAGCAGTACTTC. Residues: CSVRLTGGYEQYF.

The V call is TRBV7-9, the J call TRBJ2-1; weak D call: TRBD2 (6 bases). CDR3 length: 13 amino acids. Deletions cut 5 bases from V and 13 bases from J, with 18 bases between. Germline V CDR1 and CDR2: SEHNR, FQNEAQ (reference sequence). The CDR3 sequence: CASSPGEESGQFF. The CDR3, as DNA: TGTGCCAGCAGCCCCGGGGAGGAATCGGGACAGTTCTTC.

The chain couples TRBV7-9 to TRBJ2-7; either TRBD1 or TRBD2 may supply D (7 bases each). Trimming stripped 4 bases from V and 3 bases from J, with 13 bases between. There are 14 residues in the CDR3. Germline V CDR1 and CDR2: SEHNR, FQNEAQ (reference sequence). The CDR3 DNA reads as TGTGCCAGCAGCTCAGCGGGACAGAGCTACGAGCAGTACTTC. This translates into CASSSAGQSYEQYF.

The chain recombines TRBV9 with TRBJ1-1; a possible D gene is TRBD1 (5 bases). This CDR3 spans 15 amino acids. Germline assignment: CDR1 SGDLS and CDR2 YYNGEE. Trimming stripped 0 bases from V and 4 bases from J, with 13 bases between. CDR3 residues: CASSVVAGLSTEAFF. Here the CDR3 DNA reads TGTGCCAGCAGCGTAGTCGCAGGGCTTAGCACTGAAGCTTTCTTT.

The J gene is TRBJ1-1, the V gene TRBV5-1; D not certain. The germline V and J ends were trimmed by 0 bases and 4 bases, with 10 bases remaining between them. The CDR3 is 14 amino acids. The germline V gene has CDR1 SGHRS and CDR2 YFSETQ. The CDR3 DNA is TGCGCCAGCAGCTTGGGAGACACCATCACTGAAGCTTTCTTT. It translates to CASSLGDTITEAFF. The full variable domain, its missing parts supplied by reference TRBV5-1 and TRBJ1-1, is KAGVTQTPRYLIKTRGQQVTLSCSPISGHRSVSWYQQTPGQGLQFLFEYFSETQRNKGNFPGRFSGRQFSNSRSEMNVSTLELGDSALYLCASSLGDTITEAFFGQGTRLTVV.

This chain uses TRBV3-1 (or the pseudogene TRBV3-2) with TRBJ1-2, with D uncertain. CDR3 length equals 13 residues. Trimming removed 4 bases from V and 0 bases from J, with 6 bases in between. The germline V gene has CDR1 LGHDT and CDR2 YNNKEL (reference sequence). Here the CDR3 reads CASSPQTNYGYTF. CDR3 nucleotide sequence: TGTGCCAGCAGCCCTCAGACTAACTATGGCTACACCTTC.

This sequence joins TRBV4-1 and TRBJ1-1, with D unclear. Germline-derived CDR1 and CDR2 are MGHRA and YSYEKL. With 4 bases removed from V and 0 bases from J, the gap between germline ends came to 12 bases. The CDR3 loop spans 15 amino acids. CDR3 sequence (DNA): TGCGCCAGCAGCCTAAATGTAGCCATGAACACTGAAGCTTTCTTT. It specifies CASSLNVAMNTEAFF.

This sequence joins TRBV5-4 and TRBJ1-2, with D possibly TRBD1 on 5 matching bases. V gave up 0 bases and J gave up 5 bases, with 8 bases separating them. Germline V gene lookup returns CDR1 SGHNT and CDR2 YYREEE (reference sequence). This CDR3 contains 13 residues. The CDR3 region has the DNA TGTGCCAGCAGCTTGGCGGGGGGGTATGGCTACACCTTC. It specifies CASSLAGGYGYTF. Full variable domain (outside the CDR3, taken from reference TRBV5-4 and TRBJ1-2): ETGVTQSPTHLIKTRGQQVTLRCSSQSGHNTVSWYQQALGQGPQFIFQYYREEENGRGNFPPRFSGLQFPNYSSELNVNALELDDSALYLCASSLAGGYGYTFGSGTRLTVV.

This clone was counted a single time. The CDR3 DNA sequence: TGCAGTGCTAGTGTCCCAGGCTATGGCTACACCTTC. This codes for CSASVPGYGYTF. The gene calls are TRBV20-1 and TRBJ1-2; D remains unclear. The germline V gene encodes CDR1 DFQATT and CDR2 SNEGSKA (reference sequence). The CDR3 contains 12 residues. Trimming cost V 3 bases and J 4 bases, with 9 bases left between them.

V usage is TRBV10-3 and J usage is TRBJ2-7, with D possibly being TRBD1 (5 bases). The length of the CDR3 is 18 residues. V was cut by 0 bases and J by 0 bases, with 18 bases left in between. Germline lookup yields CDR1 ENHRY and CDR2 SYGVKD. This CDR3 reads CAISESDWTLDASYEQYF. The DNA of the CDR3 is TGTGCCATCAGTGAGTCAGATTGGACACTCGACGCCTCCTACGAGCAGTACTTC.

The gene calls are TRBV7-3 and TRBJ1-2; TRBD1 matches 12 bases. CDR3 size: 16 residues. V shed 6 bases and J 6 bases; nucleotides not matched to a gene: 11. Germline V CDR1 and CDR2: SGHTA, FQGTGA. The CDR3 bases are TGTGCCAGCAGACCCGGGACAGGGGGCGGCTTGGATGGCTACACCTTC. It codes for CASRPGTGGGLDGYTF.

V and J are TRBV30 and TRBJ1-1, with D hard to call. The length of the CDR3 is 13 residues. Germline assignment: CDR1 GTSNPN and CDR2 SVGIG (reference sequence). V was pared by 3 bases and J by 1 base, with 9 bases between. The CDR3 region has the DNA TGTGCCTGGAGACCTGCGCCGAACACTGAAGCTTTCTTT. Protein sequence: CAWRPAPNTEAFF.

The J gene is TRBJ2-1, the V gene TRBV7-3; 7 nucleotides agree with TRBD2. Per the germline V gene, CDR1 is SGHTA and CDR2 is FQGTGA. The V and J ends lost 4 bases and 14 bases, in that order; junction bases with no gene match: 11. The CDR3 has 13 amino acids. CDR3 in DNA: TGTGCCAGCAGCTCCCTGGGGGGAGGGGTGGAGTTCTTC. Its protein product is CASSSLGGGVEFF. The full variable domain, with the rest looked up from reference TRBV7-3 and TRBJ2-1, is GAGVSQTPSNKVTEKGKYVELRCDPISGHTALYWYRQSLGQGPEFLIYFQGTGAADDSGLPNDRFFAVRPEGSVSTLKIQRTERGDSAVYLCASSSLGGGVEFFGPGTRLTVL.

The rearrangement joins TRBV25-1 to TRBJ1-5, with D perhaps matching TRBD1 (6 bases). CDR3 length equals 14 residues. Germline loops: CDR1 MGHDK, CDR2 SYGVNS. Trimming took off 8 bases at V and 5 bases at J, with 16 bases between the two ends. The CDR3 bases are TGTGCCAGCGCTCCCCCGGGGGGGCATCAGCCCCAGCATTTT. It yields the protein CASAPPGGHQPQHF.

The count of this clone is one. This chain uses TRBV7-2 with TRBJ1-1; the D gene is possibly TRBD1 (5 bases). V was shortened by 1 base and J by 5 bases, with 14 bases between the two germline ends. Germline V gene sequence: CDR1 SGHTA, CDR2 FQGNSA. There are 15 residues in the CDR3. CDR3 sequence (DNA): TGTGCCAGCAGCTTAGGGTCGGGGGTAAAGACTGAAGCTTTCTTT. It yields the protein CASSLGSGVKTEAFF.